The 21 T cell receptor beta chains in this list originate from one sample, sequenced in a study of technical replicates of blood from several donors. This table comes from immunoSEQ multiplex PCR, and its TCRdb copy is limited to in-frame clones, with some not included. Here the sample spans about 88,000 clones, around 94% being singletons. Sequences were obtained from T cells isolated from PBMCs. These receptors were obtained from a human donor in good health.

The sample holds a few counts of this clone. This rearrangement joins TRBV7-3 to TRBJ1-1; D is possibly TRBD1 (6 bases). CDR3 length: 15 amino acids. Germline lookup yields CDR1 SGHTA and CDR2 FQGTGA. V gave up 5 bases and J gave up 7 bases, with 20 bases separating them. CDR3 sequence: CASSQSAGGRGEAFF. CDR3 coding DNA: TGTGCCAGCAGCCAATCGGCGGGGGGCAGGGGTGAAGCTTTCTTT.

The V and J genes are TRBV2 and TRBJ2-6, with 10 nucleotides matching TRBD1. Germline loops: CDR1 SNHLY, CDR2 FYNNEI. The CDR3 totals 17 residues. Trimming took 6 bases from V and 0 from J; bases not matched to a gene: 5. CDR3 sequence (DNA): TGTGCCAGCAGGCCGGGACAGGGGCGCTCTGGGGCCAACGTCCTGACTTTC. Its translation is CASRPGQGRSGANVLTF.

The chain combines TRBV19 with TRBJ2-1; 11 bases fit TRBD2. J lost 0 bases, V lost 6 bases, and 7 bases had no gene match. Germline V lookup: CDR1 LNHDA, CDR2 SQIVND (reference sequence). This CDR3 has 17 amino acids. In DNA form, the CDR3 reads TGTGCCAGTAGCGGACTAGCGGGTCGGAGCTCCTACAATGAGCAGTTCTTC. It yields the protein CASSGLAGRSSYNEQFF.

This chain joins TRBV10-1 and TRBJ2-7, with TRBD1 matching 8 bases. CDR3 length: 15 amino acids. Germline V gene lookup returns CDR1 WNHNN and CDR2 SYGVQD (reference sequence). V dropped 5 bases and J dropped 6; count of bases not matched to a gene: 12. The CDR3 DNA follows: TGCGCCAGCAGTCCAGCCGGGCAGGGGGCCCTCGAGCAGTACTTC. It is translated as CASSPAGQGALEQYF.

The chain uses TRBV6-1 and TRBJ1-4; 8 nucleotides agree with TRBD1. The V gene's germline CDR1 is MNHNS and CDR2 SASEGT. The CDR3 is made up of 15 amino acids. V was clipped by 4 bases and J by 3 bases; unmatched bases: 4. The CDR3 DNA is TGTGCCAGCAGTGTAATACAGGGGGCTAATGAAAAACTGTTTTTT. Translating it yields CASSVIQGANEKLFF.

The CDR3: CSAKDTYNEQFF. In nucleotides, the CDR3 is TGCAGCGCGAAGGACACTTACAATGAGCAGTTCTTC. The V and J genes are TRBV29-1 and TRBJ2-1, with a weak D call TRBD1 (5 bases). The CDR3 totals 12 residues. Germline lookup yields CDR1 SQVTM and CDR2 ANQGSEA. V was cut by 7 bases and J by 4 bases, with 11 bases left in between.

The genes are TRBV7-6 and TRBJ2-5, with a possible D match to TRBD2 (7 bases). The length of the CDR3 is 14 residues. The V gene's germline CDR1 is SGHVS and CDR2 FNYEAQ. Between the trimmed V and J ends, which lost 9 bases and 3 bases, there was a span of 17 bases. The chain's CDR3 is CARGGRGYKETQYF. As DNA, the CDR3 is TGTGCCAGGGGGGGGAGGGGGTATAAAGAGACCCAGTACTTC.

The rearrangement uses TRBV7-9 and TRBJ1-2, with D maybe TRBD1 (5 bases). CDR1 is SEHNR and CDR2 is FQNEAQ in the germline V gene (reference sequence). The CDR3 sequence is 13 residues long. V was shortened by 3 bases and J by 7 bases, with 12 bases between the two germline ends. CDR3 protein: CASSFGRERGYTF. Written as DNA, the CDR3 is TGTGCCAGCAGCTTTGGCAGGGAACGTGGCTACACCTTC.

This clone was counted a single time. The chain uses TRBV5-6 and TRBJ1-2; D not resolved. CDR1 is SGHDT and CDR2 is YYEEEE in the germline V gene. V dropped 1 base and J dropped 8 bases, with 15 bases sitting between them. The CDR3 consists of 14 residues. The DNA for the CDR3 is TGTGCCAGCAGCTTGAAGTGGTCCGAGTTAGGCTACACCTTC. Protein product: CASSLKWSELGYTF.

V usage is TRBV6-5 and J usage is TRBJ2-2, with no clear D. Between the trimmed V and J ends, which lost 0 bases and 6 bases, there was a span of 14 bases. CDR3 length: 16 residues. Germline V CDR1 and CDR2: MNHEY, SVGAGI. The CDR3 loop reads CASSYSRRAYAGELFF. The CDR3, as DNA: TGTGCCAGCAGTTACTCGAGGCGAGCGTACGCCGGGGAGCTGTTTTTT.

The gene calls are TRBV5-1 and TRBJ2-3; 9 bases map to TRBD2. Per germline, CDR1 SGHRS and CDR2 YFSETQ. The CDR3 contains 20 residues. V lost 0 bases, J lost 4 bases, and 18 bases stayed unmatched. CDR3 loop: CASSLDGPAGGGARADTQYF. The CDR3, as DNA: TGCGCCAGCAGCTTGGATGGGCCGGCGGGCGGGGGGGCCAGGGCAGATACGCAGTATTTT.

V usage is TRBV25-1 and J usage is TRBJ2-5, with D perhaps TRBD2 (5 bases). From germline, CDR1 is MGHDK and CDR2 SYGVNS. The CDR3 is 17 amino acids. The V gene lost 1 base and the J gene lost 2 bases, with 17 bases spanning the gap. This CDR3 reads CASSEFDGAGLQETQYF. The CDR3 bases are TGTGCCAGCAGTGAATTCGATGGCGCCGGACTTCAAGAGACCCAGTACTTC.

The chain uses TRBV6-1 and TRBJ1-1; 7 bases match TRBD1. There are 20 residues in the CDR3. Germline trimming cut 1 base from V and 2 bases from J; bases unmatched to any gene: 19. The germline CDR1 and CDR2 sequences are MNHNS and SASEGT. DNA of the CDR3: TGTGCCAGCAGTGAAGGGACAGGACTAAATTACCCTAGGTTTAACACTGAAGCTTTCTTT. It yields the protein CASSEGTGLNYPRFNTEAFF.

The rearrangement joins TRBV12-5 to TRBJ1-2; D is unclear. V was cut by 2 bases and J by 4 bases, with 5 bases left in between. CDR1 is LGHNT, CDR2 FRNRAP, per germline. This CDR3 comprises 12 residues. CDR3 sequence reads: CASGLFSYGYTF. The DNA of the CDR3 is TGTGCTAGTGGTTTGTTCTCCTATGGCTACACCTTC.

This clone appeared a single time. The gene calls are TRBV5-6 and TRBJ2-7; D is unclear. Trimming stripped 1 base from V and 4 bases from J, with 15 bases between. Germline V CDR1 and CDR2: SGHDT, YYEEEE. The CDR3 loop spans 15 amino acids. Written as DNA, the CDR3 is TGTGCCAGCAGCTTGCAGGATTTTACGAGTTACGAGCAGTACTTC. Translated: CASSLQDFTSYEQYF.

J is TRBJ1-2 and V is TRBV6-5; 7 bases agree with TRBD1. The CDR3 runs to 14 residues. Germline V lookup: CDR1 MNHEY, CDR2 SVGAGI. The V segment lost 3 bases and the J segment 8 bases; nucleotides outside the gene matches: 9. In nucleotides, the CDR3 is TGTGCCAGCAGTTATGGACCAGGGGGTGCAGGCTACACCTTC. Its protein product is CASSYGPGGAGYTF.

V gene TRBV11-3 combines with J gene TRBJ1-1; D gene uncertain. V lost 5 bases to trimming and J lost 4 bases, with 11 bases between them. In germline, CDR1 is SGHNT, CDR2 YENEEA. The CDR3 consists of 13 residues. The CDR3 loop reads CASSPGRSTEAFF. The DNA of the CDR3 is TGTGCCAGCAGCCCGGGGAGGTCCACTGAAGCTTTCTTT.

This sequence joins TRBV28 and TRBJ2-7; 12 bases are a match to TRBD2. V was pared by 6 bases and J by 5 bases, with 11 bases of the junction left unmatched. Germline CDR1 MDHEN, CDR2 SYDVKM. CDR3 length: 16 amino acids. This chain's CDR3 is CASRLLAGGPLDEQYF. DNA of the CDR3: TGTGCCAGCAGGCTCCTAGCGGGAGGGCCTCTCGACGAGCAGTACTTC.

V gene TRBV7-9 combines with J gene TRBJ2-5; D may be TRBD1 (6 bases). The CDR3 is 15 residues long. Trimming took 5 bases from V and 3 from J, leaving 16 bases between them. Germline V gene data show CDR1 as SEHNR and CDR2 as FQNEAQ (reference sequence). Written as DNA, the CDR3 is TGTGCCAGCAGCCTCCGGGACACTTCCGAAGAGACCCAGTACTTC. It yields the protein CASSLRDTSEETQYF.

The chain combines TRBV18 with TRBJ2-6, with 8 bases matching TRBD1. This CDR3 is built from 18 residues. Germline V gene data show CDR1 as KGHSH and CDR2 as LQKENI. The V segment lost 4 bases and the J segment 0 bases; nucleotides outside the gene matches: 8. The CDR3 DNA reads TGTGCCAGCTCACTGGACAGGGTAGATTTCTCTGGGGCCAACGTCCTGACTTTC. This translates into CASSLDRVDFSGANVLTF.

The chain is built from TRBV2 and TRBJ1-5, with no clear D. Trimming removed 6 bases from V and 7 bases from J, with 10 bases in between. Per germline, CDR1 SNHLY and CDR2 FYNNEI. The CDR3 has 12 amino acids. The DNA for the CDR3 is TGTGCCAGCAGCGATCGGTGGCAGCCCCAGCATTTT. It is translated as CASSDRWQPQHF.